The 26 T cell receptor beta chains below were found in one sample sequenced in a study of blood T cell repertoires in COVID-19. Repertoires were generated with immunoSEQ multiplex PCR, while TCRdb's copy carries only in-frame clones and drops some. The repertoire has approximately 190,000 clones, 65% to 85% of them found once; the top ten carry approximately 5.4%. What was sequenced was peripheral blood. These receptors were taken from a woman under 40 with acute or convalescent COVID-19.

The V and J genes are TRBV6-2 or TRBV6-3 and TRBJ2-3; 10 bases are a match to TRBD2. Germline CDR1 is MNHEY and CDR2 is SVGEGT. The J segment lost 0 bases and the V segment lost 6 bases, leaving 3 bases of the junction unmatched. The length of the CDR3 is 15 residues. The CDR3 loop is CASSKTSGSTDTQYF. In DNA form, the CDR3 reads TGTGCCAGCAGCAAGACTAGCGGGAGCACAGATACGCAGTATTTT.

The chain links TRBV28 to TRBJ2-1, with a weak D call TRBD2 (6 bases). The CDR3 spans 14 residues. Germline V gene sequence: CDR1 MDHEN, CDR2 SYDVKM. Trimming stripped 1 base from V and 5 bases from J, with 9 bases between. As DNA, the CDR3 is TGTGCCAGCAGTTTATTAGCGGATAACAATGAGCAGTTCTTC. Its translation is CASSLLADNNEQFF.

The V gene is TRBV30, the J gene TRBJ1-2; 7 nucleotides align to TRBD1. V shed 0 bases and J 4 bases; nucleotides not matched to a gene: 2. The CDR3 runs 13 residues. Per germline, CDR1 GTSNPN and CDR2 SVGIG (reference sequence). In DNA form, the CDR3 reads TGTGCCTGGAGTGTAGCAGGGGGCTATGGCTACACCTTC. The encoded protein is CAWSVAGGYGYTF. The full variable domain, completed using reference TRBV30 and TRBJ1-2, is SQTIHQWPATLVQPVGSPLSLECTVEGTSNPNLYWYRQAAGRGLQLLFYSVGIGQISSEVPQNLSASRPQDRQFILSSKKLLLSDSGFYLCAWSVAGGYGYTFGSGTRLTVV.

The chain recombines TRBV4-2 with TRBJ2-1; D is possibly TRBD1 (6 bases). V dropped 0 bases and J dropped 8 bases, with 11 bases sitting between them. Germline CDR1 reads LGHNA; CDR2 reads YNFKEQ. There are 14 residues in the CDR3. In DNA, the CDR3 is TGTGCCAGCAGCCAAGAGGGCAGGGGAGATGAGCAGTTCTTC. Translated: CASSQEGRGDEQFF.

The chain joins TRBV19 to TRBJ2-3; TRBD2 might be the D (6 bases). Germline CDR1 reads LNHDA; CDR2 reads SQIVND (reference sequence). The CDR3 is made up of 16 amino acids. Trimming removed 5 bases at V and 0 bases at J, with 15 bases between. Here the CDR3 reads CASSPILGGSTDTQYF. The DNA of the CDR3 is TGTGCCAGTAGTCCGATTTTGGGGGGTAGCACAGATACGCAGTATTTT.

The chain carries TRBV5-4 and TRBJ1-2; no clear D gene. The CDR3 loop spans 16 amino acids. The germline V and J ends were trimmed by 2 bases and 8 bases, with 22 bases remaining between them. Germline CDR1 reads SGHNT; CDR2 reads YYREEE (reference sequence). The CDR3 sequence is CASSLSGPWPQWGYTF. The CDR3 nucleotides read TGTGCCAGCAGCTTAAGCGGTCCATGGCCACAATGGGGCTACACCTTC.

In nucleotides, the CDR3 is TGTGCCAGCAGCTTGTACGGGACTCCCAACACCGGGGAGACCCAGTACTTC. Protein sequence: CASSLYGTPNTGETQYF. V usage is TRBV7-7 and J usage is TRBJ2-5; tentative D call: TRBD2 (6 bases). V lost 3 bases to trimming and J lost 5 bases, with 22 bases between them. This CDR3 region has 17 residues. Germline V gene sequence: CDR1 SSHAT, CDR2 FNYEAQ (reference sequence).

V gene TRBV7-8 combines with J gene TRBJ2-7; TRBD2 might be the D (5 bases). The germline V gene has CDR1 SGHVS and CDR2 FQNEAQ. The CDR3 has 12 amino acids. V lost 5 bases and J lost 6, with 11 bases in between. The CDR3 nucleotides are TGTGCCAGCAGCCCAGGACTGGTCGAGCAGTACTTC. It codes for CASSPGLVEQYF.

The rearrangement joins TRBV30 to TRBJ2-7; a possible D gene is TRBD2 (5 bases). V was pared by 7 bases and J by 2 bases, with 12 bases between. Germline lookup yields CDR1 GTSNPN and CDR2 SVGIG (reference sequence). The CDR3 runs to 12 residues. CDR3 amino acids: CAFRTGTYEQYF. The CDR3 DNA is TGTGCCTTTAGGACGGGGACCTACGAGCAGTACTTC.

The CDR3 spells CASSTPSGRASEQFF. DNA of the CDR3: TGTGCCAGTAGTACACCTAGCGGGAGGGCCTCTGAGCAGTTCTTC. V gene TRBV19 combines with J gene TRBJ2-1; 12 positions agree with TRBD2. Per the germline V gene, CDR1 is LNHDA and CDR2 is SQIVND (reference sequence). CDR3 size: 15 residues. Trimming at V came to 4 bases and at J to 9 bases, leaving 7 bases not matched to a gene. Drawing the rest from reference TRBV19 and TRBJ2-1, the complete variable domain is DGGITQSPKYLFRKEGQNVTLSCEQNLNHDAMYWYRQDPGQGLRLIYYSQIVNDFQKGDIAEGYSVSREKKESFPLTVTSAQKNPTAFYLCASSTPSGRASEQFFGPGTRLTVL.

The table lists this clone with a count of one. The rearrangement uses TRBV30 and TRBJ1-1, with D maybe TRBD1 (5 bases). Looked up from germline, CDR1 is GTSNPN and CDR2 is SVGIG (reference sequence). There are 14 residues in the CDR3. V dropped 3 bases and J dropped 0 bases, with 11 bases sitting between them. This chain's CDR3 is CAWRGDSLNTEAFF. The CDR3 DNA reads as TGTGCCTGGAGGGGTGACAGTCTGAACACTGAAGCTTTCTTT. Full variable domain (outside the CDR3, taken from reference TRBV30 and TRBJ1-1): SQTIHQWPATLVQPVGSPLSLECTVEGTSNPNLYWYRQAAGRGLQLLFYSVGIGQISSEVPQNLSASRPQDRQFILSSKKLLLSDSGFYLCAWRGDSLNTEAFFGQGTRLTVV.

The V gene is TRBV16, the J gene TRBJ2-1; D not certain. CDR3 size: 14 residues. The ends were cut back, 1 base at V and 4 bases at J, with 8 bases in the middle. From germline, CDR1 is KGHSY and CDR2 FQNENV. The CDR3, as DNA: TGTGCCAGCAGCCAATTGGCTTCTTACAATGAGCAGTTCTTC. Protein: CASSQLASYNEQFF.

The rearrangement links TRBV5-1 to TRBJ2-7; 9 bases are a match to TRBD1. This CDR3 is built from 12 residues. The V segment lost 2 bases and the J segment 7 bases; nucleotides outside the gene matches: 1. Germline CDR1 is SGHRS and CDR2 is YFSETQ. The DNA of the CDR3 is TGCGCCAGCAGCTTAGGACAGGGGGAGCAGTACTTC. Encoded protein: CASSLGQGEQYF.

DNA for the CDR3: TGTGCCAGCAGTTTTACGGGAACGAACTATGGCTACACCTTC. Residues: CASSFTGTNYGYTF. The chain is built from TRBV28 and TRBJ1-2, with D hard to call. The CDR3 has 14 amino acids. Trimming shortened V by 3 bases and J by 2 bases, and 10 bases separated the two germline ends. Germline lookup yields CDR1 MDHEN and CDR2 SYDVKM.

This chain's CDR3 is CSFFSGQVNTEAFF. CDR3 nucleotides: TGCAGCTTTTTTTCGGGACAGGTGAACACTGAAGCTTTCTTT. The chain combines TRBV29-1 with TRBJ1-1; 8 nucleotides match TRBD1. With 8 bases clipped from V and 0 bases from J, the junction kept 8 bases outside the gene matches. In germline, CDR1 is SQVTM, CDR2 ANQGSEA. This CDR3 has 14 residues.

The chain joins TRBV11-2 to TRBJ1-2; the match to TRBD1 covers 7 bases. Per germline, CDR1 SGHAT and CDR2 FQNNGV. The CDR3 is 15 residues long. Unmatched junction bases numbered 6, after V lost 1 base and J lost 4 bases. CDR3 in DNA: TGTGCCAGCAGCTTAGGAGGGGGCACCTTCTATGGCTACACCTTC. This sequence encodes CASSLGGGTFYGYTF. Drawing the rest from reference TRBV11-2 and TRBJ1-2, the complete variable domain is EAGVAQSPRYKIIEKRQSVAFWCNPISGHATLYWYQQILGQGPKLLIQFQNNGVVDDSQLPKDRFSAERLKGVDSTLKIQPAKLEDSAVYLCASSLGGGTFYGYTFGSGTRLTVV.

The rearrangement uses TRBV5-1 and TRBJ1-1; 7 bases are a match to TRBD1. The V gene's germline CDR1 is SGHRS and CDR2 YFSETQ. The CDR3 loop spans 15 amino acids. Trimming at V came to 3 bases and at J to 1 base, leaving 6 bases not matched to a gene. The CDR3 nucleotides read TGCGCCAGCAGCTATACAGGACAGGAGAACACTGAAGCTTTCTTT. This codes for CASSYTGQENTEAFF.

The J gene is TRBJ2-5, the V gene TRBV2; TRBD2 aligns across 14 bases. The CDR3 is 17 amino acids. Germline V CDR1 and CDR2: SNHLY, FYNNEI. V dropped 3 bases and J dropped 4; count of bases not matched to a gene: 7. CDR3 sequence: CASSEGTSGRLLETQYF. The CDR3 DNA sequence: TGTGCCAGCAGTGAGGGGACTAGCGGGAGATTGTTAGAGACCCAGTACTTC. Complete variable domain (other parts from reference TRBV2 and TRBJ2-5): EPEVTQTPSHQVTQMGQEVILRCVPISNHLYFYWYRQILGQKVEFLVSFYNNEISEKSEIFDDQFSVERPDGSNFTLKIRSTKLEDSAMYFCASSEGTSGRLLETQYFGPGTRLLVL.

This clone was counted only a few times. The same CDR3 can be traced to other DNA sequences in this sample. The CDR3 spells CASSLGGLSTEAFF. The DNA of the CDR3 is TGTGCCAGCAGTTTGGGGGGATTGAGCACTGAAGCTTTCTTT. V usage is TRBV27 and J usage is TRBJ1-1, with D perhaps TRBD1 (5 bases). Trimming cost V 3 bases and J 4 bases, with 12 bases left between them. This CDR3 has 14 residues. Germline CDR1 MNHEY, CDR2 SMNVEV (reference sequence).

V and J are TRBV19 and TRBJ2-7; 8 bases align to TRBD1. The CDR3 sequence is 16 residues long. CDR1 and CDR2 (germline): LNHDA, SQIVND (reference sequence). V lost 4 bases and J lost 0; bases outside the gene matches: 8. CDR3: CASSNARTGRSYEQYF. DNA for the CDR3: TGTGCCAGTAGTAACGCGAGGACAGGGCGCTCCTACGAGCAGTACTTC.

V gene TRBV6-5 combines with J gene TRBJ1-2; D is perhaps TRBD1 (5 bases). V lost 5 bases and J 3 bases, leaving 10 bases between the germline ends. The CDR3 is made up of 13 amino acids. The V gene's germline CDR1 is MNHEY and CDR2 SVGAGI. CDR3 region: CASSNDRYYGYTF. The DNA of the CDR3 is TGTGCCAGCAGTAATGACAGATACTATGGCTACACCTTC.

The genes are TRBV7-2 and TRBJ2-5; 9 positions agree with TRBD2. Looked up from germline, CDR1 is SGHTA and CDR2 is FQGNSA. CDR3 length equals 17 residues. The V gene end was trimmed by 1 base and the J gene end by 6 bases; junction bases not matched to a gene: 12. The CDR3 loop reads CASSLVSRGGSGKTQYF. In DNA, the CDR3 is TGTGCCAGCAGCTTAGTTTCGCGGGGGGGGTCAGGGAAGACCCAGTACTTC.

This clone has a count of ten or more. The chain uses TRBV4-2 and TRBJ2-7; TRBD2 agrees at 10 bases. CDR3 size: 15 residues. V gave up 4 bases and J gave up 3 bases; unmatched junction bases: 6. Looked up from germline, CDR1 is LGHNA and CDR2 is YNFKEQ. CDR3 sequence reads: CASSPSAGGLYEQYF. As DNA, the CDR3 is TGTGCCAGCAGCCCATCAGCGGGGGGGCTCTACGAGCAGTACTTC.

This clone appeared a single time. The chain combines TRBV2 with TRBJ1-2; a weak D match, TRBD1 (5 bases). CDR1 is SNHLY and CDR2 is FYNNEI in the germline V gene. This CDR3 is built from 14 residues. The ends were cut back, 2 bases at V and 0 bases at J, with 7 bases in the middle. The chain's CDR3 is CASSEQGANYGYTF. DNA of the CDR3: TGTGCCAGCAGTGAACAGGGCGCTAACTATGGCTACACCTTC.

V usage is TRBV5-4 and J usage is TRBJ2-2; 9 bases align to TRBD2. This CDR3 is 16 amino acids long. V shed 6 bases and J 4 bases; nucleotides not matched to a gene: 10. Germline CDR1 and CDR2: SGHNT and YYREEE (reference sequence). CDR3 protein: CASTEDLAGVTGELFF. The DNA for the CDR3 is TGTGCCAGCACCGAAGACTTAGCGGGAGTCACCGGGGAGCTGTTTTTT.

J is TRBJ1-5 and V is TRBV12-3 or TRBV12-4; TRBD1 matches 7 bases. The CDR3 covers 13 residues. The ends lost 7 bases at V and 5 bases at J; junction bases unmatched: 5. CDR3 residues: CASTHDRDQPQHF. In DNA, the CDR3 is TGTGCCAGCACCCATGACAGGGATCAGCCCCAGCATTTT.